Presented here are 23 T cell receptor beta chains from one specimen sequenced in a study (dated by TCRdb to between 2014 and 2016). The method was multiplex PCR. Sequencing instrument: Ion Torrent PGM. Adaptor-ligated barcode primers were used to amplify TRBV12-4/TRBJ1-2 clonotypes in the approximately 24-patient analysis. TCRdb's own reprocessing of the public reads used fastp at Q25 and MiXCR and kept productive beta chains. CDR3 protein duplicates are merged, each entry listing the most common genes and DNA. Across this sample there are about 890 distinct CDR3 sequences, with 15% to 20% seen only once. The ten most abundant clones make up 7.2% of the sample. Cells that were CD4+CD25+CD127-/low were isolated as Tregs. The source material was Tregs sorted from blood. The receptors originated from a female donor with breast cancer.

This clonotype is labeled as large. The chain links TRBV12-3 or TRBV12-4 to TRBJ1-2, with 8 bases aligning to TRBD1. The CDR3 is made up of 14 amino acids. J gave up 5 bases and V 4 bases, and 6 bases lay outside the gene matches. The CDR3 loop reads CASSSTGVRYGYTF. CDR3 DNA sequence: TGTGCCAGCAGTTCGACAGGGGTTCGGTATGGCTACACCTTC.

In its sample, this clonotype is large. The CDR3 DNA sequence: TGTGCCAGCAGTTTGTGGGGAAACTATGGCTACACCTTC. It translates to CASSLWGNYGYTF. The chain carries TRBV12-3 or TRBV12-4 and TRBJ1-2; D unclear. The CDR3 covers 13 residues. Trimming pared 3 bases from V and 2 bases from J, leaving 7 bases between.

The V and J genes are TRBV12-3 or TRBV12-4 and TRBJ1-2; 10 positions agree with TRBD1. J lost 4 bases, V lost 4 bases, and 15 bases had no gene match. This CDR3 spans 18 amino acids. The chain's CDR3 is CASSSTGTGAAGVYGYTF. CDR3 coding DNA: TGTGCCAGCAGTTCTACCGGGACAGGGGCCGCCGGCGTCTATGGCTACACCTTC.

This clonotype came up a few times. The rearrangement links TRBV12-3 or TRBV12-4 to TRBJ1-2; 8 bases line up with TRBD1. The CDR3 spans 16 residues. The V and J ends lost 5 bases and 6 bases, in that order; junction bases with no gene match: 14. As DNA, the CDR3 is TGTGCCAGCAGTCAAGACCTCGGACAGGGTAGAAATGGCTACACCTTC. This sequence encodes CASSQDLGQGRNGYTF.

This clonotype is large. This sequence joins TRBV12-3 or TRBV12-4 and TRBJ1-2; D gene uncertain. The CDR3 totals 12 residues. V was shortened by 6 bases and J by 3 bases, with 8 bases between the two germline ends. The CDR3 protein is CASSKWDYGYTF. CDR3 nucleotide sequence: TGTGCCAGCAGCAAATGGGACTATGGCTACACCTTC.

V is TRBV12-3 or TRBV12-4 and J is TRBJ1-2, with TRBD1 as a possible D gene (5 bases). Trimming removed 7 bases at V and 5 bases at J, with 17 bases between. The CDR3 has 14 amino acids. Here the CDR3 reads CASTLIQDSYGYTF. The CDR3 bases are TGTGCCAGCACCCTCATACAAGACAGTTATGGCTACACCTTC.

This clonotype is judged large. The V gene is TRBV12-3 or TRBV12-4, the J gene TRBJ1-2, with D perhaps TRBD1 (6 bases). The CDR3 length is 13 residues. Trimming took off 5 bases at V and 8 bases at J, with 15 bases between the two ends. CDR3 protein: CASSPQTGLGYTF. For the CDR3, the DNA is TGTGCCAGCAGTCCCCAGACAGGTTTGGGCTACACCTTC.

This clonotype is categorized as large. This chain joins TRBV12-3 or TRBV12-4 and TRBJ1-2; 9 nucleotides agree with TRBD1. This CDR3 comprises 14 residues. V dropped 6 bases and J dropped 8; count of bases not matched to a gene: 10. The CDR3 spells CASSGTGSVMGYTF. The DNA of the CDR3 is TGTGCCAGCAGCGGGACAGGGAGTGTTATGGGCTACACCTTC.

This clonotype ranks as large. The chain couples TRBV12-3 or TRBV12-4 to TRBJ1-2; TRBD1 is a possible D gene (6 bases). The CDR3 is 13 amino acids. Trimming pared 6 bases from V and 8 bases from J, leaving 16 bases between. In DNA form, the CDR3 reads TGTGCCAGCAGGCGGACAGTTGCTCAAGGCTACACCTTC. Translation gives CASRRTVAQGYTF.

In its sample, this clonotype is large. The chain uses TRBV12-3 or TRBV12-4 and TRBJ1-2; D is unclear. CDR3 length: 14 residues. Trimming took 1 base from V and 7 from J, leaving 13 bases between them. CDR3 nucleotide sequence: TGTGCCAGCAGTTTAGGGTTGGAATTCGGTGGCTACACCTTC. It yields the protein CASSLGLEFGGYTF.

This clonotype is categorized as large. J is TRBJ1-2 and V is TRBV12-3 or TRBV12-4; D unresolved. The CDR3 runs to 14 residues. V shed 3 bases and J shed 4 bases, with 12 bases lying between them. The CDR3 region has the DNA TGTGCCAGCAGTTTGGTCCAGGACGTCTATGGCTACACCTTC. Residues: CASSLVQDVYGYTF.

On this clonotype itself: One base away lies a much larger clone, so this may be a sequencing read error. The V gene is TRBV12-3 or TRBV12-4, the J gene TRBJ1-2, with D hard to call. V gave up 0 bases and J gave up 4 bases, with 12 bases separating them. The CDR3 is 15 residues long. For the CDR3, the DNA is TGTGCCAGCAGTTTAGCGCGGCGGCTGAGCTATGGCTACACCTTC. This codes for CASSLARRLSYGYTF.

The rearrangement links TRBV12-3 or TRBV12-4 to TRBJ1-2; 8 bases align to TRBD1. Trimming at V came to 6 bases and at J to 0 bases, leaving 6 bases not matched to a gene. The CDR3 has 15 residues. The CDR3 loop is CASRTGTGTNYGYTF. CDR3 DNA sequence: TGTGCCAGCAGAACCGGGACAGGAACTAACTATGGCTACACCTTC.

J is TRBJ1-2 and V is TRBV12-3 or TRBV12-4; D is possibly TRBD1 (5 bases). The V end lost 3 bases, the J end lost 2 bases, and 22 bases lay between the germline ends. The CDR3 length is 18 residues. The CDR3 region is CASSFRQPASDWNYGYTF. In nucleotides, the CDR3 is TGTGCCAGCAGTTTCAGACAGCCGGCTTCAGATTGGAACTATGGCTACACCTTC.

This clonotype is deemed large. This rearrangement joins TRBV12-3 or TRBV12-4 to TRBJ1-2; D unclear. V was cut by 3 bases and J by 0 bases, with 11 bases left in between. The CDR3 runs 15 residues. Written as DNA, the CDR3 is TGTGCCAGCAGTTTTCGACCGAATCCTAACTATGGCTACACCTTC. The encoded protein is CASSFRPNPNYGYTF.

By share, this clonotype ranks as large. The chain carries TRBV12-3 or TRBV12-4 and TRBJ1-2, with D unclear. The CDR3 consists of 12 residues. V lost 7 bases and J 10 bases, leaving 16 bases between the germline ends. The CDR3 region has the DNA TGTGCCAGCACCTTGACCTTTGGGGACTACACCTTC. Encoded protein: CASTLTFGDYTF.

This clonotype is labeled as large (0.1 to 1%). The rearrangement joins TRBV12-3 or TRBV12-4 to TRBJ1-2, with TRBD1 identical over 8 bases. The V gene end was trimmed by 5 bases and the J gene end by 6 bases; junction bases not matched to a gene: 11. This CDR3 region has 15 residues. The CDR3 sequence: CASSRARGQGNGYTF. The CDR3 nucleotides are TGTGCCAGCAGTCGCGCCCGAGGACAGGGCAATGGCTACACCTTC.

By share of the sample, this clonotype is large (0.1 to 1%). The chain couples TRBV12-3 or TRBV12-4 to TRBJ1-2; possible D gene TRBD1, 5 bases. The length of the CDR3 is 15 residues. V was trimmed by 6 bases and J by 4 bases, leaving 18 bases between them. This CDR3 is CASSPGLGSSYGYTF. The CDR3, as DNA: TGTGCCAGCAGCCCAGGGCTGGGCTCTTCCTATGGCTACACCTTC.

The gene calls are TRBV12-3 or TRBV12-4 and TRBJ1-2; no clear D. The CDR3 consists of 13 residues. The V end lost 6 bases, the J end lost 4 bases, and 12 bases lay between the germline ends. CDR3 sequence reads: CASSLQTTYGYTF. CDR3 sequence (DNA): TGTGCCAGCAGCTTACAGACGACCTATGGCTACACCTTC.

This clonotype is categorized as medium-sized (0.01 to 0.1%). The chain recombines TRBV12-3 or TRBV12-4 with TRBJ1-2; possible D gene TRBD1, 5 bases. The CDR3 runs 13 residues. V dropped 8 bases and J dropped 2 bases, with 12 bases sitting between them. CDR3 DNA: TGTGCCAGCCCCAGGGAGATGAACTATGGCTACACCTTC. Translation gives CASPREMNYGYTF.

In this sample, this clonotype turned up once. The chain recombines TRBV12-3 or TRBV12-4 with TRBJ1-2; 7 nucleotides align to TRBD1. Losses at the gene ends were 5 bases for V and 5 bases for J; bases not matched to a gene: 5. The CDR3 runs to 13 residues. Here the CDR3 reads CASSRGQNYGYTF. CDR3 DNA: TGTGCCAGCAGTAGGGGACAGAATTATGGCTACACCTTC.

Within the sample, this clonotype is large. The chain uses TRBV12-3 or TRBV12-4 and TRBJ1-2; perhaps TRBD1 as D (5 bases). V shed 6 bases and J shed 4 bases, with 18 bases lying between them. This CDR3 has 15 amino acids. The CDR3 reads CASSRGAPGSYGYTF. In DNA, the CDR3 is TGTGCCAGCAGCCGAGGGGCCCCAGGTAGCTATGGCTACACCTTC.

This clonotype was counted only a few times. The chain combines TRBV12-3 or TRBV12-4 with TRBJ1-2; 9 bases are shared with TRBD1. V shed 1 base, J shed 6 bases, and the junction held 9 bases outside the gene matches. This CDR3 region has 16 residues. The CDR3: CASSLGRGQGRNGYTF. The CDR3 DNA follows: TGTGCCAGCAGTTTAGGAAGGGGACAGGGTAGAAATGGCTACACCTTC.